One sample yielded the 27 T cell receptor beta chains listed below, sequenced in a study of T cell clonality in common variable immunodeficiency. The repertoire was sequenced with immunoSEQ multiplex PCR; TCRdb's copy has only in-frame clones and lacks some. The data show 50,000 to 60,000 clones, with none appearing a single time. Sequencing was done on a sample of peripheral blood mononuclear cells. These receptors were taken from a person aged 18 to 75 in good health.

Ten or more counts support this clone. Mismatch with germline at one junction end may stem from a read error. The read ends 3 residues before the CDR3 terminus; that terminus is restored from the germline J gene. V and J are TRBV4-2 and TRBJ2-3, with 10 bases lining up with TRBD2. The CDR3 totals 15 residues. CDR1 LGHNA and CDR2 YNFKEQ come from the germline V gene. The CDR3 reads CASSQSSGRLDTQYF. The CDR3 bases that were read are TGCGCCAGCAGCCAAAGTAGCGGGAGGTTAGATACG.

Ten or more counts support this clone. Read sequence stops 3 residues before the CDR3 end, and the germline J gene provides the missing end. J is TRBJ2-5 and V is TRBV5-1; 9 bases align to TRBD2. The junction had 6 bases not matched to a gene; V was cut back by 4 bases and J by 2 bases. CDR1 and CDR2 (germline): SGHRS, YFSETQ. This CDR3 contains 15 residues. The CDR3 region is CASSALAGAQETQYF. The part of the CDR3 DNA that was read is TGCGCCAGCAGCGCCTTAGCGGGGGCGCAAGAGACC.

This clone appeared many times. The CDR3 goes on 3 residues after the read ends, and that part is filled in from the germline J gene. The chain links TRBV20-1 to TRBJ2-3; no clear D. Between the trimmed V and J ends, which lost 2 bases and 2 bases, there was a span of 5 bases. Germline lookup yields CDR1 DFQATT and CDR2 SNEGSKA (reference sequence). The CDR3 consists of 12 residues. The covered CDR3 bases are TGCAGTGCTAGAAAGCCCACAGATACG. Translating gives CSARKPTDT. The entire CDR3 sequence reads CSARKPTDTQYF.

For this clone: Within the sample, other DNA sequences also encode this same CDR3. CDR3: CASRALQGVGTEAFF. The part of the CDR3 DNA that was read is TGTGCCAGCAGAGCTCTACAGGGGGTTGGCACCGAA. The J gene is TRBJ1-1, the V gene TRBV2, with TRBD1 identical over 8 bases. The read ends 3 residues early relative to the CDR3; the germline J gene fills the gap. The V gene's germline CDR1 is SNHLY and CDR2 FYNNEI. This CDR3 is built from 15 residues.

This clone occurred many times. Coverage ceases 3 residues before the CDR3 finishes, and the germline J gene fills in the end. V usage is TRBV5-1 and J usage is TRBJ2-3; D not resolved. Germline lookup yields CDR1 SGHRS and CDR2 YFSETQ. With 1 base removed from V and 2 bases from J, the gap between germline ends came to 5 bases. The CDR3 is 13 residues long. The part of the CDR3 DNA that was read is TGCGCCAGCAGCTTGACCTACACAGATACG. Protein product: CASSLTYTDT. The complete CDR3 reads CASSLTYTDTQYF.

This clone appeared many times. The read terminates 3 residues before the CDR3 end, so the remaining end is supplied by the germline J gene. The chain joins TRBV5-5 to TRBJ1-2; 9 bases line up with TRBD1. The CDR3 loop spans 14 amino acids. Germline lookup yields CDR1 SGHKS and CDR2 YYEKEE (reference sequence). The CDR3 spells CASSSPQGAGGYTF. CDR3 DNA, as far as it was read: TGTGCCAGCAGCTCCCCACAGGGGGCCGGGGGC.

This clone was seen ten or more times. CDR3 in amino acids: CAVRRGTGELFF. CDR3 DNA (partial): TGTGCCGTCCGGAGGGGCACCGGGGAG. The chain couples TRBV19 to TRBJ2-2; tentative D call: TRBD2 (6 bases). Read data end 3 residues before the CDR3 end; the end is taken from the germline J gene. Germline V CDR1 and CDR2: LNHDA, SQIVND (reference sequence). CDR3 length: 12 amino acids. V lost 11 bases, J lost 4 bases, and 11 bases lay in between.

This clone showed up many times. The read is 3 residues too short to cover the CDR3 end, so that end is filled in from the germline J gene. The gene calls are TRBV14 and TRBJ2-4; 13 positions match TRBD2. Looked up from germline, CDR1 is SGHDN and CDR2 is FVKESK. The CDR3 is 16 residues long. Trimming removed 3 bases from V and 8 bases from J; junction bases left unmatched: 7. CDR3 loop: CASSHGLAGVEDIQYF. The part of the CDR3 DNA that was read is TGTGCCAGCAGCCACGGACTAGCGGGAGTCGAGGACATT.

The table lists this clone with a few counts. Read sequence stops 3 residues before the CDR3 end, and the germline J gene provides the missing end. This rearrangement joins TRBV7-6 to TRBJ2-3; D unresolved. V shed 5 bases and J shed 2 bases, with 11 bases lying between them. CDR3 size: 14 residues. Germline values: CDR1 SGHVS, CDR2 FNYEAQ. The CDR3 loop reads CASSLGITTDTQYF. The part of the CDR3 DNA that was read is TGTGCCAGCAGCCTCGGTATAACCACAGATACG.

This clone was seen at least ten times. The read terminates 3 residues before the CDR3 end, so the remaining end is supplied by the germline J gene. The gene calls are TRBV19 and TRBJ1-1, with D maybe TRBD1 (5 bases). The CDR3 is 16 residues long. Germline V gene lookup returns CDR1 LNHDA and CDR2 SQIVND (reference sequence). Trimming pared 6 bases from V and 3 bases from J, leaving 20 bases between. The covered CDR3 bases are TGTGCCAGTAGCTCCCCATCTGGTGGGGCGTACACTGAA. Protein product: CASSSPSGGAYTE. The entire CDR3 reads CASSSPSGGAYTEAFF. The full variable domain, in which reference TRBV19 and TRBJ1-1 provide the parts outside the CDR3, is DGGITQSPKYLFRKEGQNVTLSCEQNLNHDAMYWYRQDPGQGLRLIYYSQIVNDFQKGDIAEGYSVSREKKESFPLTVTSAQKNPTAFYLCASSSPSGGAYTEAFFGQGTRLTVV.

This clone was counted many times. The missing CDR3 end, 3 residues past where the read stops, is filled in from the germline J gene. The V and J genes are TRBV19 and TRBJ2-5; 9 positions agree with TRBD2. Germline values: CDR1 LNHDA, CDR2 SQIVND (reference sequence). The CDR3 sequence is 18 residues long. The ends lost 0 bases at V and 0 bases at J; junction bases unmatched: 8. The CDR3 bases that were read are TGTGCCAGTAGTATAGATCGTCTAGCGGGACAGTACCAAGAGACC. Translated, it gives CASSIDRLAGQYQET. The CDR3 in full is CASSIDRLAGQYQETQYF. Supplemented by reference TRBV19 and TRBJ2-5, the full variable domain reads DGGITQSPKYLFRKEGQNVTLSCEQNLNHDAMYWYRQDPGQGLRLIYYSQIVNDFQKGDIAEGYSVSREKKESFPLTVTSAQKNPTAFYLCASSIDRLAGQYQETQYFGPGTRLLVL.

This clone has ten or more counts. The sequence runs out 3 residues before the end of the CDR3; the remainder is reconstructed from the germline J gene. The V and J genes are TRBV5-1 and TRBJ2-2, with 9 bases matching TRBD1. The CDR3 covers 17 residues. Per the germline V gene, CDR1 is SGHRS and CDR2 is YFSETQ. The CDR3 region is CASSLTGTGPANEKLFF. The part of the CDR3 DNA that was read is TGCGCCAGCAGCCTAACCGGGACAGGGCCGGCTAATGAAAAG.

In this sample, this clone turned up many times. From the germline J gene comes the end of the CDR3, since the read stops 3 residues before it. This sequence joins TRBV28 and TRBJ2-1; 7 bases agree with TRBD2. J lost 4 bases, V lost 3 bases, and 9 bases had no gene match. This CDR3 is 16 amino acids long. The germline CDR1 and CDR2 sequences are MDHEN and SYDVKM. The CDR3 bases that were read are TGTGCCAGCAGTTTCGGGCTAGCGGATCGATACAATGAG. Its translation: CASSFGLADRYNE. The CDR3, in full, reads CASSFGLADRYNEQFF.

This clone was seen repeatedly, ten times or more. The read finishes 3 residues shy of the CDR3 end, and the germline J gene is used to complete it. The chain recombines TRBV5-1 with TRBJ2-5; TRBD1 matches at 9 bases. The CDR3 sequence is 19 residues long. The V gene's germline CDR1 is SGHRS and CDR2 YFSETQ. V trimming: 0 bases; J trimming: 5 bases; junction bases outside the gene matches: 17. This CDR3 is CASSLGILGQGLESETQYF. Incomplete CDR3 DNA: TGCGCCAGCAGCTTGGGAATCTTGGGACAGGGTTTAGAGTCGGAGACC.

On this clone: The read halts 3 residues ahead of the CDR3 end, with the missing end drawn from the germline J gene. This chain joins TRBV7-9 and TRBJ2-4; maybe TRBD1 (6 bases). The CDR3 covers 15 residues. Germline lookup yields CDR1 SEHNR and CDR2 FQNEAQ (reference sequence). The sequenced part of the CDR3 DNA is TGTGCCAGCAGCGAACTGGACAGAGCTAACTATGGT. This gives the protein CASSELDRANYG. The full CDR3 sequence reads CASSELDRANYGQYF.

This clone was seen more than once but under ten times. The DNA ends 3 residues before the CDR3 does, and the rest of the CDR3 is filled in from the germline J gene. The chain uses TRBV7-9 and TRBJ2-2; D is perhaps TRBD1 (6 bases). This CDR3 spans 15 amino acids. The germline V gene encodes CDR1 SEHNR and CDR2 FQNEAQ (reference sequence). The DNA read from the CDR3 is TGTGCCAGCAGCTTACTACAGGGCCCTAATGAAAAG. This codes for CASSLLQGPNEK. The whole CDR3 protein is CASSLLQGPNEKLFF.

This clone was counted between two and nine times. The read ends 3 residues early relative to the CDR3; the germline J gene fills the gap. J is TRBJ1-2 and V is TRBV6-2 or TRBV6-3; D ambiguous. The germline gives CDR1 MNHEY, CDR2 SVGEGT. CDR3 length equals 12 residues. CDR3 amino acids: CASSLNWYIYTF. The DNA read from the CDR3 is TGTGCCAGCAGTTTGAATTGGTACATC.

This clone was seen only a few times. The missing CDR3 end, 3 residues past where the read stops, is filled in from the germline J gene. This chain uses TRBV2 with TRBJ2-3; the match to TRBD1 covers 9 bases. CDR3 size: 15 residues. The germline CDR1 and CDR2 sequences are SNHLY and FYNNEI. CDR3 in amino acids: CASTLRGQGEETQYF. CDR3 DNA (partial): TGTGCCAGCACCCTCAGGGGACAGGGCGAAGAGACG.

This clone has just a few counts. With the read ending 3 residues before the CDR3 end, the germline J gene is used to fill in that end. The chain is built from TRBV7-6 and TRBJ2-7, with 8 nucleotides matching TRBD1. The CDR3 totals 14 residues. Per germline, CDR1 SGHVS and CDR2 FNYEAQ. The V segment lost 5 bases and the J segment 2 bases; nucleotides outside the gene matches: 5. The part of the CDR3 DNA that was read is TGTGCCAGCAGCCCCGGGACAGGTACCTACGAG. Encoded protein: CASSPGTGTYE. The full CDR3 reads CASSPGTGTYEQYF.

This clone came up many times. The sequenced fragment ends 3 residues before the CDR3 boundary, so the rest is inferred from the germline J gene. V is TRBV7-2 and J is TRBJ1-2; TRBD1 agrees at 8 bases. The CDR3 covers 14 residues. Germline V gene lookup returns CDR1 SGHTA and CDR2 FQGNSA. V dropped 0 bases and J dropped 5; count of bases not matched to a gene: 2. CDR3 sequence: CASSLAGQGYGYTF. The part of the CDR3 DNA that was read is TGTGCCAGCAGCTTAGCCGGACAGGGTTATGGC.

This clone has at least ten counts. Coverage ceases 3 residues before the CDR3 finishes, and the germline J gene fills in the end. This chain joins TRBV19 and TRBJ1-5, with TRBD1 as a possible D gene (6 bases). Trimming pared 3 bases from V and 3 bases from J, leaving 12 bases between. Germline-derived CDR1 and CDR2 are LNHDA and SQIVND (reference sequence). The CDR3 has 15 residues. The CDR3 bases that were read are TGTGCCAGTAGTATGGCGAGGGGACACAATCAGCCC. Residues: CASSMARGHNQP. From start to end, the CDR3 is CASSMARGHNQPQHF. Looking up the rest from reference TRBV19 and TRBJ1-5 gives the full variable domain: DGGITQSPKYLFRKEGQNVTLSCEQNLNHDAMYWYRQDPGQGLRLIYYSQIVNDFQKGDIAEGYSVSREKKESFPLTVTSAQKNPTAFYLCASSMARGHNQPQHFGDGTRLSIL.

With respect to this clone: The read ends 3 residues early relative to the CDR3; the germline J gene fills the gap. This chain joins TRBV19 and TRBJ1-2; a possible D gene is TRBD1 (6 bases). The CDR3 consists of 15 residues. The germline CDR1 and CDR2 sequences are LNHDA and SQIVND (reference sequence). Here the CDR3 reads CASSKLAGGRNDYTF. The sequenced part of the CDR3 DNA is TGTGCCAGTAGTAAACTAGCGGGGGGGCGAAATGAC.

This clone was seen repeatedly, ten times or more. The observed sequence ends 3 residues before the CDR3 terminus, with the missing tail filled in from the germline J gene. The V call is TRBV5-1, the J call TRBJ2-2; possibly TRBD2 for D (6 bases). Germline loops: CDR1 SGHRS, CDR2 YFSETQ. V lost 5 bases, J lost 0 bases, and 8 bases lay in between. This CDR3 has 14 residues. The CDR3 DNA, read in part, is TGCGCCAGCAGGGCGGGAACGAACACCGGGGAG. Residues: CASRAGTNTGE. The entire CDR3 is CASRAGTNTGELFF.

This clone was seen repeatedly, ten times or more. The CDR3 spells CASSQQGYSPLHF. The DNA read from the CDR3 is TGTGCCAGCAGCCAACAGGGGTATTCACCC. The rearrangement links TRBV14 to TRBJ1-6, with D perhaps matching TRBD1 (6 bases). The read falls 3 residues short of the CDR3 end, and the missing part is taken from the germline J gene. Looked up from germline, CDR1 is SGHDN and CDR2 is FVKESK. Trimming removed 2 bases from V and 8 bases from J, with 7 bases in between. The CDR3 extends over 13 amino acids.

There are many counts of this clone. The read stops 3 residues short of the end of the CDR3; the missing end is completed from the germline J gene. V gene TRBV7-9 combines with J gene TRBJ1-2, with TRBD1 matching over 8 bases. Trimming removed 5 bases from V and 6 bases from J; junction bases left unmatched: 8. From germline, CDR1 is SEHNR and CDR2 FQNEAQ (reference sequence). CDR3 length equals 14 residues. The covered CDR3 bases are TGTGCCAGCAGCCCGGGACAGGCATATGATGGC. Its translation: CASSPGQAYDG. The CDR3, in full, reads CASSPGQAYDGYTF.

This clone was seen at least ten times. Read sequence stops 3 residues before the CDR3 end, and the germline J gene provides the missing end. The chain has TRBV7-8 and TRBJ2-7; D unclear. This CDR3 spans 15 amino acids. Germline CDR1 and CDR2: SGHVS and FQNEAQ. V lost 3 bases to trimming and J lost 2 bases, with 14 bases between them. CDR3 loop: CASSFSEVITYEQYF. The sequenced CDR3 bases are TGTGCCAGCAGCTTCTCTGAGGTTATAACCTACGAG.

The CDR3 bases that were read are TGTGCCAGCAGCTTGCATGGGGGCCAGGATGGC. It specifies CASSLHGGQDG. The full CDR3 reads CASSLHGGQDGYTF. The rearrangement links TRBV5-6 to TRBJ1-2; D is possibly TRBD1 (6 bases). The read ends 3 residues shy of where the CDR3 ends; the end is completed using the germline J gene. The V gene lost 1 base and the J gene lost 6 bases, with 13 bases spanning the gap. This CDR3 spans 14 amino acids. Germline loops: CDR1 SGHDT, CDR2 YYEEEE.